The present entry profiles one T cell receptor (beta chain) with its context. TCRdb passed the 5' RACE reads through MiXCR, listing each CDR3 protein once. The sample shows about 60,000 distinct CDR3 sequences, around 6% of them seen only once. This specimen comes from a study of early T cells in non-severe SARS-CoV-2 infection. V was clipped by 0 bases and J by 2 bases; unmatched bases: 2. Germline CDR1 reads LGHDT; CDR2 reads YNNKEL (reference sequence). The length of the CDR3 is 17 residues. The TCR comes from an adult who was a healthcare worker with PCR-confirmed SARS-CoV-2 infection or an uninfected control (not recorded which). The genes are TRBV3-1 and TRBJ2-6, with 9 bases aligning to TRBD2. The sequenced material came from whole blood. This chain's CDR3 is CASSQEVAGAGANVLTF. CDR3 in DNA: TGTGCCAGCAGCCAAGAGGTAGCGGGAGCTGGGGCCAACGTCCTGACTTTC.